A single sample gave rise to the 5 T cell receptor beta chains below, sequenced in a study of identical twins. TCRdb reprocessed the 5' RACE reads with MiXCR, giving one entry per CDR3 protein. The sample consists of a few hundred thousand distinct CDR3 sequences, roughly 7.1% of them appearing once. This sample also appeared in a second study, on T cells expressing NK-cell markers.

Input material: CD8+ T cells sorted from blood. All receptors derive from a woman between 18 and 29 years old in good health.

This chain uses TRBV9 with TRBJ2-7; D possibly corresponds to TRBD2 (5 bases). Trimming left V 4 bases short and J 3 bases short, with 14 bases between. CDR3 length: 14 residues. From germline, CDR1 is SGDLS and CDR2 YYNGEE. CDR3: CASSPASEGYEQYF. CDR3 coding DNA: TGTGCCAGCAGCCCCGCGAGTGAGGGCTACGAGCAGTACTTC. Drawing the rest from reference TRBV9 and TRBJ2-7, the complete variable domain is DSGVTQTPKHLITATGQRVTLRCSPRSGDLSVYWYQQSLDQGLQFLIQYYNGEERAKGNILERFSAQQFPDLHSELNLSSLELGDSALYFCASSPASEGYEQYFGPGTRLTVT.

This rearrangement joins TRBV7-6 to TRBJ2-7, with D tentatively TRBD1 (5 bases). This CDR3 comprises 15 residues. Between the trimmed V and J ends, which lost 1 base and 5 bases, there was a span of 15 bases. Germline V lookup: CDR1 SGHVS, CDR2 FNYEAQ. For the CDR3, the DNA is TGTGCCAGCAGCTTAGAATTAGGTCTGGACAACGAGCAGTACTTC. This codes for CASSLELGLDNEQYF.

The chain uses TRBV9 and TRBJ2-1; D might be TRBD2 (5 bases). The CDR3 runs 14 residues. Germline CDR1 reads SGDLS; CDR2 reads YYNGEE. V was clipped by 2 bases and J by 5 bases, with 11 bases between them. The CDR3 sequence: CASSVTSGHNEQFF. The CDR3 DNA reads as TGTGCCAGCAGCGTCACCAGCGGACACAATGAGCAGTTCTTC.

The chain's CDR3 is CASSLRVATDTQYF. CDR3 nucleotide sequence: TGTGCCAGCAGCTTGAGGGTAGCTACAGATACGCAGTATTTT. This chain connects TRBV5-5 to TRBJ2-3; D uncertain. The germline gives CDR1 SGHKS, CDR2 YYEKEE (reference sequence). The CDR3 spans 14 residues. Deletions cut 1 base from V and 3 bases from J, with 9 bases between.

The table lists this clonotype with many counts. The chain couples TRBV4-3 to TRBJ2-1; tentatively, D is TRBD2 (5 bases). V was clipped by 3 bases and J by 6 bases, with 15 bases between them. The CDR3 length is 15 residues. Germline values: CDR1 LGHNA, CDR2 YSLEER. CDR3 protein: CASSQGTSSPNEQFF. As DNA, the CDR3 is TGCGCCAGCAGCCAGGGTACTAGTTCGCCCAATGAGCAGTTCTTC.